These T cell receptor beta chains were read from a single sample in a study of cytomegalovirus exposure and HLA in healthy donors. Clones were sequenced by immunoSEQ multiplex PCR, and TCRdb holds only the in-frame ones, with some missing. The table lists about 120,000 clones, around 76% of them singletons, with about 12% in the top ten. Sequencing used PBMCs. Receptors were obtained from a woman between 40 and 50 years old in good health and CMV-seropositive. CDR3s include the opening cysteine and the closing phenylalanine or tryptophan. The D gene is left open where the match is weak. Rows may omit the clone size; those that give it use once, few, many or a size class.

abundance	d_gene	v_gene	j_gene	CDR3aa	CDR3nt
-	-	TRBV30	TRBJ2-7	CAWSRGAGTGEQYF	TGTGCCTGGAGTCGCGGTGCGGGTACCGGCGAGCAGTACTTC
-	-	TRBV9	TRBJ1-6	CASSVGGLPGDNSPLHF	TGTGCCAGCAGCGTAGGAGGACTGCCAGGGGATAATTCACCCCTCCACTTT
-	TRBD1	TRBV6-5	TRBJ2-7	CASSQGQGEQYF	TGTGCCAGCAGTCAGGGACAGGGTGAGCAGTACTTC
-	-	TRBV5-1	TRBJ2-5	CASSSGPNQETQYF	TGCGCCAGCAGCTCTGGGCCAAACCAAGAGACCCAGTACTTC
-	-	TRBV30	TRBJ1-3	CAWSVPWAGNTIYF	TGTGCCTGGAGTGTACCCTGGGCCGGAAACACCATATATTTT
-	-	TRBV7-3	TRBJ1-1	CASSPGQMNTEAFF	TGTGCCAGCAGCCCCGGACAGATGAACACTGAAGCTTTCTTT
once	-	TRBV5-1	TRBJ1-2	CASSPDTYGYTF	TGCGCCAGCAGCCCCGACACCTATGGCTACACCTTC
-	-	TRBV7-2	TRBJ1-6	CASSLGQAPSPLHF	TGTGCCAGCAGCTTAGGACAGGCGCCTTCACCCCTCCACTTT
-	-	TRBV7-2	TRBJ1-1	CASSLEAGRTFF	TGTGCCAGCAGCTTAGAGGCAGGTAGAACTTTCTTT
-	-	TRBV11-1	TRBJ1-1	CASSLGESTEAFF	TGTGCCAGCAGCTTAGGGGAGAGCACTGAAGCTTTCTTT
-	TRBD1	TRBV5-1	TRBJ1-4	CASSPDRGYEKLFF	TGCGCCAGCAGCCCGGACAGGGGCTATGAAAAACTGTTTTTT
-	-	TRBV7-3	TRBJ1-1	CASSPGAAGPYEAFF	TGTGCCAGCAGCCCAGGGGCGGCAGGGCCCTATGAAGCTTTCTTT
-	TRBD1	TRBV28	TRBJ1-2	CASEISSSRTGYFYGYTF	TGTGCCAGCGAAATCTCCTCATCCCGGACAGGGTACTTCTATGGCTACACCTTC
-	-	TRBV30	TRBJ1-4	CAWSADREGEKLFF	TGTGCCTGGAGTGCGGACAGAGAGGGAGAAAAACTGTTTTTT
-	TRBD1	TRBV30	TRBJ1-3	CAWSGGTGRNTIYF	TGTGCCTGGAGTGGGGGGACAGGTCGGAACACCATATATTTT
-	TRBD1	TRBV18	TRBJ1-5	CASSPRTGNNQPQHF	TGTGCCAGCTCACCAAGGACAGGGAACAATCAGCCCCAGCATTTT
-	TRBD1	TRBV6-1	TRBJ1-2	CASSEMDRGRYGYTF	TGTGCCAGCAGTGAAATGGACAGGGGCCGGTATGGCTACACCTTC
-	TRBD1	TRBV19	TRBJ1-5	CASSRGQGGNQPQHF	TGTGCCAGTAGTAGAGGACAGGGCGGGAATCAGCCCCAGCATTTT
-	-	TRBV7-2	TRBJ2-5	CASSLEGAETQYF	TGTGCCAGCAGCTTAGAGGGAGCGGAGACCCAGTACTTC
-	-	TRBV6-1	TRBJ1-5	CASSSDRTINQPQHF	TGTGCCAGCAGTTCCGACAGGACCATCAATCAGCCCCAGCATTTT
-	TRBD1	TRBV5-4	TRBJ2-5	CASSPLRDSFQETQYF	TGTGCCAGCAGTCCGCTCCGGGACAGTTTCCAAGAGACCCAGTACTTC
-	TRBD1	TRBV4-1	TRBJ2-7	CASSQAPGQGRYEQYF	TGCGCCAGCAGCCAAGCCCCGGGACAGGGAAGGTACGAGCAGTACTTC
few	-	TRBV7-9	TRBJ2-7	CSSSLTGDEQYF	TGTTCCAGCAGCTTAACGGGGGACGAGCAGTACTTC
-	-	TRBV6-6	TRBJ2-6	CASPKQGGPGANVLTF	TGTGCCAGCCCCAAGCAAGGGGGACCCGGGGCCAACGTCCTGACTTTC
-	TRBD2	TRBV9	TRBJ2-5	CASKGTSGGLETQYF	TGTGCCAGCAAGGGGACTAGCGGGGGGTTAGAGACCCAGTACTTC